The sequence of this T cell receptor (beta chain) was determined in a study of CD8 T cells in Susac syndrome. Study summary: Eight or nine of the sequenced Susac syndrome patients were in remission, and 5 or 6 had active disease. Study results and limitations: Clonal expansion was not seen in any Susac syndrome CD4+ T cell repertoire.

The CDR3 length is 14 residues. Germline V gene data show CDR1 as MDHEN and CDR2 as SYDVKM. The trim removed 3 bases at V and 4 bases at J, leaving 4 bases unmatched. Remarks on this clonotype: Its antigen is unidentified.

Random hexamers were used to reverse transcribe the RNA input (roughly 0.5 to 1 ug). An immunoSEQ multiplex PCR amplified TCR beta CDR3 over 54 Vbeta and 13 Jbeta. From the immunoSEQ multiplex PCR reads, TCRdb called clonotypes with MiXCR, one entry per CDR3 protein. The sample records 110,000 to 150,000 distinct CDR3 sequences, approximately 94% being singletons. V usage is TRBV28 and J usage is TRBJ2-7; 9 bases fit TRBD2. Source material: CD4+ T cells from PBMCs. The clonotype originates from a human donor with Susac syndrome. CDR3 DNA: TGTGCCAGCAGTTTTGCTAGCGGGGTATACGAGCAGTACTTC. Its protein is CASSFASGVYEQYF.